Reported below is one TCR beta chain. Sequencing was performed with immunoSEQ multiplex PCR; in TCRdb, only in-frame clones are kept and a portion is missing. The table includes 84,000 or so clones, roughly 90% detected once. This entry comes from a study of blood T cell repertoires in COVID-19. About the research overall: PBMCs, B-cell-depleted T cells, or T cells provided the cDNA or gDNA that made up the material.

The CDR3 sequence is 15 residues long. Trimming stripped 2 bases from V and 8 bases from J, with 16 bases between. From germline, CDR1 is KGHSH and CDR2 LQKENI. The chain uses TRBV18 and TRBJ2-1, with D maybe TRBD1 (6 bases). The sequence derives from a man between 65 and 80 years old with acute or convalescent COVID-19. Source material: peripheral blood. CDR3: CASSPSLGGGDEQFF. DNA of the CDR3: TGTGCCAGCTCACCATCTCTAGGGGGTGGGGATGAGCAGTTCTTC.